Listed here is a single TCR beta chain. This clonotype was seen only a few times. Its recognized antigen is unknown. Base qualities are not at hand, and no much larger clone is one base apart. The data belong to a study of T cells in Graves' hyperthyroidism and ophthalmopathy (dated by TCRdb to between 2017 and 2020). Study-wide context: Peripheral blood samples were taken at initial diagnosis, before any treatment was given. To identify distinguishing TCR V-J signatures, a discovery cohort of 95 to 100 patients was used, comprising 43 with Graves' ophthalmopathy and around 57 with stable Graves' hyperthyroidism. An independent validation cohort of under 20 hyperthyroidism patients and over 15 patients who later progressed to ophthalmopathy tested prospective prediction of ophthalmopathy. The roughly 91 discovery patients were randomly divided into training and test sets at a 7:3 ratio. Thyroid tissue and blood T-cell repertoires from several Graves' hyperthyroidism patients were also compared in the study. After blood sampling, hyperthyroidism patients were treated with methimazole at a starting dose of 30 mg daily, and ophthalmopathy patients were treated with high-dose intravenous methylprednisolone. TCR Vbeta CDR3 sequencing of 120 to 150 peripheral blood samples (43 ophthalmopathy, 75 to 85 hyperthyroidism and around 17 progressor patients) is reported in the paper. The paper as a whole reports these results and caveats: A 13 V-J signature model separated ophthalmopathy from stable hyperthyroidism, with approximately 87% sensitivity and 81.08% specificity in cross-validation and 80%/75% in testing. Most expanded thyroid clonotypes (frequency above 0.001) were also found in blood, which suggests that blood repertoires may mirror thyroid immune responses. During validation, the model predicted progression to ophthalmopathy a median of roughly 7.1 months ahead of onset, with more than 55% sensitivity and 72% to 80% specificity. Sample size was not statistically predetermined, and blinding of investigators to group allocation was not performed.

TCR beta CDR3 regions were amplified from RNA transcripts. The TCR CDR3 was subjected to a first round of RT-PCR using the HTBI primer set and the Qiagen OneStep RT-PCR kit. A second multiplex PCR round built the libraries, followed by size selection and purification. Paired-end sequencing of the libraries was performed with 100 bp reads on an Illumina HiSeq2000. As for how the authors treated the data: SOAPnuke was used to process the raw data, throwing out any read that contained adapters or uncalled bases, had a mean Phred below 15, or lacked an exact constant-primer or identifier match. COPE v1.2.5 was used to merge high-quality paired reads, and clonotypes were defined as unique nucleotide sequences. MiTCR v1.1 was used to align the clonotypes against IMGT TRBV, TRBD and TRBJ reference segments. The analysis included only V-J combinations with a frequency above 0.0001, which together covered around 99% of the repertoires. A TCS score was defined as the ratio of F50 (clonal expansion) to E x V (chaos), with BLOSUM62-based TCRdist applied between CDR3 peptides within each V-J. Welch's t-statistics and random forest reduced just over 500 V-J features to about 13, which were used in a naive Bayes classifier (R e1071). In-frame beta chains were kept once TCRdb had trimmed the public reads at Q25 with fastp and called clones with MiXCR. Duplicate CDR3 protein sequences are folded into a single record with the most common DNA and genes. TCRdb, not the authors, supplied the V and J calls. This sample holds 300,000 or so distinct CDR3 sequences; around 23% were observed only once. The ten largest account for 50% of the sample.

Stable Graves' hyperthyroidism was defined as no progression to ophthalmopathy during 18 months of follow-up. Hyperthyroidism patients were newly diagnosed, had a disease duration of under 2 months, and were aged 18 to 65 years. Exclusion was applied to patients with uncontrolled infections, other autoimmune diseases, pregnancy or lactation. Clinical symptoms, serum thyroxine and TRAb, thyroid ultrasound, and orbital computed tomography formed the basis for the diagnoses. Ficoll-Paque density gradient centrifugation was used to isolate PBMCs from under 11 ml of fresh peripheral blood. Total RNA was extracted with Trizol reagent, and quality was checked on an Agilent 2100 Bioanalyzer. Sequenced input: blood. This TCR came from a woman aged 50 to 60 with Graves' hyperthyroidism.

The CDR3 has the sequence CAWSVFMDTQYF. Read as DNA, the sequence is TGTGCCTGGAGTGTGTTCATGGATACGCAGTATTTT. The chain employs TRBV30 and TRBJ2-3; no confident D gene assignment can be made. Relative to germline, V is 0 bases shorter and J is 6 bases shorter, with 7 bases between their ends. The germline V gene (reference sequence) gives CDR1 as GTSNPN and CDR2 as SVGIG. The CDR3 covers 12 residues, taking in both the cysteine and the phenylalanine. Of all the DNA, just the CDR3 is kept, 36 bases in frame from base 1.